The clone carrying this T cell receptor beta chain turned up a few times. Its antigen is currently unknown. TCRdb reprocessed the RT-PCR reads with MiXCR, giving one entry per CDR3 protein. The sample holds 550,000 to 650,000 distinct CDR3 sequences; roughly 12% are singletons and the top ten take roughly a tenth. Unmatched junction bases numbered 5, after V lost 3 bases and J lost 4 bases. CDR1 is ENHRY and CDR2 is SYGVKD in the germline V gene. CDR3 length: 15 residues. These data belong to a study of response to subunit inactivated influenza vaccine. Whole-study results and caveats: Each seasonal influenza vaccination, the authors suggested, recruits few new T cells.

Source: PBMCs from blood, taken on the day of vaccination. V is TRBV10-3 and J is TRBJ2-5; 10 bases fit TRBD2. This clonotype was obtained from a man in his fifties or sixties who received an inactivated influenza vaccine. This chain's CDR3 is CAISDQASGRETQYF. For the CDR3, the DNA is TGTGCCATCAGTGATCAGGCTAGCGGGAGAGAGACCCAGTACTTC.